The rows below give T cell receptor beta chains drawn from one sample of a study of T cell responses to AZD1222 COVID-19 vaccine. The table came from immunoSEQ multiplex PCR; TCRdb's copy has only in-frame clones and leaves some out. The sample lists roughly 120,000 clones, less than 90% occurring once. Sequencing used peripheral blood, obtained on day 0 of AZD1222 vaccination. The receptors come from an adult in good health. CDR3s leave out the opening cysteine and the closing phenylalanine or tryptophan.

>TRBV25-1|TRBJ2-2|11
ASSTRNTGELF
>TRBV20-1|TRBJ1-5|13
SASLGSYSNQPQH
>TRBV4-1|TRBJ1-6|13
ASSQAGGPNSPLH
>TRBV14|TRBJ1-1|12
ASSPRGLGSVAF
>TRBV24-1|TRBJ1-2|13
ATSDGPSSNYGYT
>TRBV24-1|TRBJ1-2|12
ATSGPGQDNAYT
>TRBV19|TRBJ2-6|16
ASTTGQGAYSGANVLT
>TRBV9|TRBJ2-3|14
ASSVGSAVSTDTQY
>TRBV7-9|TRBJ2-7|11
ASISLTSYEQY
>TRBV30|TRBJ2-7|10
AWTASSYEQY
>TRBV19|TRBJ2-7|10
ASSNGDYEQY
>TRBV28|TRBJ1-2|11
ASSPEYLYGYT
>TRBV6-5|TRBJ2-5|13
ASCPQLGLQETQY
>TRBV27|TRBJ2-1|18
ASSSARGTSGKGSYNEQF
>TRBV30|TRBJ1-2|13
AWSPPAGGRGGYT
>TRBV11-1|TRBJ1-4|13
ASSFRGVANEKLF
>TRBV7-6|TRBJ2-7|13
ASSSSGSGSYEQY
>TRBV28|TRBJ1-2|13
ASRATGQGVGGYT
>TRBV27|TRBJ2-5|13
ASSQGGRSEETQY
>TRBV30|TRBJ1-4|12
AWSVGRPNEKLF
>TRBV9|TRBJ2-3|14
ASSGATGPITDTQY
>TRBV18|TRBJ1-4|15
ASSPLGRTETNEKLF
>TRBV19|TRBJ1-1|11
ASTRTGRTEAF
>TRBV2|TRBJ1-5|13
ASSAEGTYNQPQH
>TRBV28|TRBJ1-2|11
ASSPPGFGGYT
>TRBV5-4|TRBJ1-6|13
ASSPQGFFNSPLH
>TRBV7-3|TRBJ2-6|17
ASSLGLGGTNSGANVLT
>TRBV4-1|TRBJ2-7|17
ASSQDRLAGGRVLYEQY
>TRBV6-5|TRBJ1-5|13
ASSYSRRNNQPQH
>TRBV7-2|TRBJ1-6|14
ASSKGGTGYNSPLH
>TRBV13|TRBJ2-1|13
ASSRGQSSYNEQF
>TRBV5-1|TRBJ2-7|11
ASSPSGPFSQY
>TRBV19|TRBJ1-2|11
ASSIDRTYGYT
>TRBV7-8|TRBJ1-3|13
ASRETGENGNTIY
>TRBV10-1|TRBJ1-3|15
ASRGHNPDRAGNTIY
>TRBV21-1|TRBJ2-7|13
ASSKSANSSYEQY
>TRBV30|TRBJ1-2|11
AWAPQTYYGYT
>TRBV9|TRBJ1-5|12
ASSVTGGNQPQH
>TRBV11-3|TRBJ2-7|13
ASSLVGALGGEQY
>TRBV6-5|TRBJ1-2|9
AIIGGYGYT
>TRBV30|TRBJ1-2|11
AWGPGSRNGYT
>TRBV7-9|TRBJ2-7|10
ASSLGRDWQY
>TRBV24-1|TRBJ2-3|13
ATSDAGTDTDTQY
>TRBV19|TRBJ1-1|17
ASSLTGGQGAHRNTEAF
>TRBV28|TRBJ2-3|13
ASSPRGQGRDTQY
>TRBV6-5|TRBJ1-5|13
ASANDRGAGQPQH
>TRBV5-3|TRBJ2-5|14
ARSGGTSGPQETQY
>TRBV7-3|TRBJ1-1|12
ASSPTGGGTEAF
>TRBV7-3|TRBJ1-3|14
ASSAPGTGLGNTIY
>TRBV6-5|TRBJ1-1|12
ASSYDRAYSEAF